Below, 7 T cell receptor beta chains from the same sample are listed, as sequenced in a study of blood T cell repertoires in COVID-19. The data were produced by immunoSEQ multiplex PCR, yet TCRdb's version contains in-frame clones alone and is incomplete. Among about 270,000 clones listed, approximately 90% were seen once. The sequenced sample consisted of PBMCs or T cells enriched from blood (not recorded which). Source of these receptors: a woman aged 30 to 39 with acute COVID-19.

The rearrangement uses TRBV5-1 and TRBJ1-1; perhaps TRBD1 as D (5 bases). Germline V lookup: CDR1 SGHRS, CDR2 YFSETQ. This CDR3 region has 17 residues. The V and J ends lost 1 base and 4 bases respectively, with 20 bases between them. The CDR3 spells CASSLSPNEGAGTEAFF. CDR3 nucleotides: TGCGCCAGCAGCTTGTCCCCAAACGAAGGGGCCGGCACTGAAGCTTTCTTT. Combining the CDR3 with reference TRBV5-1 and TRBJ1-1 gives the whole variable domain KAGVTQTPRYLIKTRGQQVTLSCSPISGHRSVSWYQQTPGQGLQFLFEYFSETQRNKGNFPGRFSGRQFSNSRSEMNVSTLELGDSALYLCASSLSPNEGAGTEAFFGQGTRLTVV.

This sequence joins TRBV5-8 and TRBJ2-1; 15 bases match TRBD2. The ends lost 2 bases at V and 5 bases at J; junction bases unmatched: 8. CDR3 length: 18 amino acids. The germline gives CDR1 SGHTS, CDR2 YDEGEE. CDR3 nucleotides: TGTGCCAGCAGCTTTACACCCGGGACTAGCGGGGGGAACAATGAGCAGTTCTTC. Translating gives CASSFTPGTSGGNNEQFF.

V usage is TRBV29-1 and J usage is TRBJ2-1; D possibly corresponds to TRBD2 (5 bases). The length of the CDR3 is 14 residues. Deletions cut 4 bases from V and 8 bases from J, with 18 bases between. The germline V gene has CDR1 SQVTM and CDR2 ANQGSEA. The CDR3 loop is CSVVWATGIYEQFF. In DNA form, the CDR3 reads TGCAGCGTTGTTTGGGCTACCGGGATATATGAGCAGTTCTTC.

This CDR3 reads CASSSPQGSTDTQYF. The CDR3 nucleotides read TGTGCCAGCAGCTCCCCACAGGGGAGCACAGATACGCAGTATTTT. The chain carries TRBV28 and TRBJ2-3, with 7 positions matching TRBD1. V lost 6 bases to trimming and J lost 0 bases; unmatched junction nucleotides: 6. The length of the CDR3 is 15 residues. In germline, CDR1 is MDHEN, CDR2 SYDVKM.

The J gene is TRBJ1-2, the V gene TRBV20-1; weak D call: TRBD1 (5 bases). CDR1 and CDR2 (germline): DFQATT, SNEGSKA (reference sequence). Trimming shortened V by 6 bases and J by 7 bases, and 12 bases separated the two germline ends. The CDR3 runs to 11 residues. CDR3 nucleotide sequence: TGCAGTGCCTCTGGGGGGGGTGGCTACACCTTC. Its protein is CSASGGGGYTF.

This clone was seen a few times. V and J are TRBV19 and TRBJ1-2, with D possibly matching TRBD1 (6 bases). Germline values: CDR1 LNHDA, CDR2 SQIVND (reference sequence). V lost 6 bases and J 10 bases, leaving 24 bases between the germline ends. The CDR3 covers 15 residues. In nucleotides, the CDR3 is TGTGCCAGTAGCCCACTACAGGGTCGCCAGTCGGACTACACCTTC. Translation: CASSPLQGRQSDYTF.

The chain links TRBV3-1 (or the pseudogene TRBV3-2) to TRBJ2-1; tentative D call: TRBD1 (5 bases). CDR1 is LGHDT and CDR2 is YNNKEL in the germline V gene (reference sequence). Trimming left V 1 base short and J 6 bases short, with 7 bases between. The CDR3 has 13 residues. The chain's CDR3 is CASSQVRGNEQFF. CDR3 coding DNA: TGTGCCAGCAGCCAAGTAAGGGGCAATGAGCAGTTCTTC.